The T cell receptor (beta chain) described here comes from a study of T cells after posttransplantation cyclophosphamide. This CDR3 has 16 amino acids. V shed 1 base, J shed 7 bases, and the junction held 9 bases outside the gene matches. Per germline, CDR1 MDHEN and CDR2 SYDVKM. This clone was detected ten times or more. Using immunoSEQ multiplex PCR, the repertoire was profiled, and TCRdb retains in-frame clones only, with some absent. The sample holds around 35,000 clones, and no clone turns up only once. The TCR sequence derives from a woman between 50 and 59 years old in good health and a related stem cell transplant donor. This chain connects TRBV28 to TRBJ1-4, with TRBD1 matching over 7 bases. The sample consisted of PBMCs. DNA of the CDR3: TGTGCCAGCAGTTTATTATGGGACAGAAGGGGTGAAAAACTGTTTTTT. It yields the protein CASSLLWDRRGEKLFF.